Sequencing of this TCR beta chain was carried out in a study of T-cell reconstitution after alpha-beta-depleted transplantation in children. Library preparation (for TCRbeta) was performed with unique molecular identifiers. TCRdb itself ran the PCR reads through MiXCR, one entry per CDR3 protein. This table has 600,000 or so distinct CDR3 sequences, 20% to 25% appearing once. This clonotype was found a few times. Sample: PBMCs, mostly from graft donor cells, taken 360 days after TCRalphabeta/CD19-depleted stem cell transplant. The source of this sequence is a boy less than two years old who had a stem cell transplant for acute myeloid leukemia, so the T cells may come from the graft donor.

The CDR3 region is CASSQTGAALPYNEQFF. Here the CDR3 DNA reads TGTGCCAGCAGCCAGACAGGGGCCGCACTCCCCTACAATGAGCAGTTCTTC. The V call is TRBV6-1, the J call TRBJ2-1, with TRBD1 identical over 8 bases. The ends lost 6 bases at V and 2 bases at J; junction bases unmatched: 12. The CDR3 is 17 amino acids. In germline, CDR1 is MNHNS, CDR2 SASEGT.